This T cell receptor beta chain was retrieved from a study of shared clonotypes between healthy human individuals. Genomic DNA per cell subset filled all wells of several immunoSEQ plates. TCRdb's copy holds only in-frame clones and misses some; the assay was immunoSEQ multiplex PCR. Here the sample spans 1,400,000 or so clones, approximately 98.5% being singletons. This clone occurred once. This same CDR3 is encoded by further DNA sequences in the sample. The CDR3 spans 11 residues. Germline lookup yields CDR1 SGHAT and CDR2 FQNNGV. V was pared by 4 bases and J by 5 bases, with 5 bases between. Sequencing input: naive CD4+ T cells sorted from blood. Subset in this sample: CD45RA+ positively selected. This chain connects TRBV11-2 to TRBJ2-5; no clear D gene. This clonotype was obtained from a man younger than 40 in good health. In DNA form, the CDR3 reads TGTGCCAGCAGCTCGCGGGAGACCCAGTACTTC. Protein sequence: CASSSRETQYF.